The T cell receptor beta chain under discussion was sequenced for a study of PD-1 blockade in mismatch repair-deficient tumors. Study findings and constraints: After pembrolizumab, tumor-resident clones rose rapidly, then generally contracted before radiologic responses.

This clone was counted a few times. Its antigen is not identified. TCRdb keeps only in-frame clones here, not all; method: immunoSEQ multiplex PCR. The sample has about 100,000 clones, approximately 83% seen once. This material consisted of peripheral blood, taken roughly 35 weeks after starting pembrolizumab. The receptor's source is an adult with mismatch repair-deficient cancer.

This chain's CDR3 is CASSQYAEAFF. CDR3 nucleotide sequence: TGTGCCAGCAGCCAGTACGCTGAAGCTTTCTTT. V and J are TRBV4-2 and TRBJ1-1; D ambiguous. Germline lookup yields CDR1 LGHNA and CDR2 YNFKEQ. The CDR3 length is 11 residues. V gave up 3 bases and J gave up 6 bases, with 5 bases separating them.